The source of this T cell receptor beta chain is a study of OX40 agonist ivuxolimab in advanced cancers. Looking at the study overall: Dose-escalation patients were diagnosed with hepatocellular carcinoma, melanoma, renal cell cancer or head and neck cancer. Subjects had a mean age of roughly 60 years, with a range of 23 to 79; almost 85% were male.

Points from the study as a whole: Also showing low normalized T-cell clonal expansion were some of the nonresponders.

Autoimmune disease history or systemic immunosuppression meant exclusion. As regards this clone: The antigen is undetermined.

The method was immunoSEQ multiplex PCR; TCRdb's version includes in-frame clones alone and lacks a portion of them. This table has under 75,000 clones, about 90% appearing once. The CDR3 extends over 13 amino acids. Per the germline V gene, CDR1 is SGHDT and CDR2 is YYEEEE. Trimming removed 0 bases at V and 5 bases at J, with 6 bases between. This rearrangement joins TRBV5-6 to TRBJ2-1; no firm D call. The sequences come from CD4+ or CD8+ T cells sorted from blood, collected in a trial of the OX40 agonist ivuxolimab. The receptor was isolated from an adult with an advanced solid tumor such as melanoma, head and neck, liver or kidney cancer. CDR3 protein: CASSLAENNEQFF. The CDR3 nucleotides read TGTGCCAGCAGCTTGGCCGAGAACAATGAGCAGTTCTTC.